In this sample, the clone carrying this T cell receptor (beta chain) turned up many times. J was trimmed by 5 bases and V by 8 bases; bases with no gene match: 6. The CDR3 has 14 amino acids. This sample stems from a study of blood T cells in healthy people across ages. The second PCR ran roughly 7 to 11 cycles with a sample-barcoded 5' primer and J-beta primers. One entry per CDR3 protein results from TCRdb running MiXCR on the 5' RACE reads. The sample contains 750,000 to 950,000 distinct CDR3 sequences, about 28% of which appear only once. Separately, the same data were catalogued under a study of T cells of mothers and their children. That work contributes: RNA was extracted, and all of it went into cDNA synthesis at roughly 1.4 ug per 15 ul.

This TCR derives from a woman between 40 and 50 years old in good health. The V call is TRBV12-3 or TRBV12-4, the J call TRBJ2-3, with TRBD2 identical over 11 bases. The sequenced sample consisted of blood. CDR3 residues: CASGGLAGGDTQYF. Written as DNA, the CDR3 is TGTGCCAGCGGGGGGCTAGCGGGGGGAGATACGCAGTATTTT.